These 10 T cell receptor beta chains share one sample of origin, sequenced in a study of patients and donors after allogeneic stem cell transplantation. TCRdb recomputed calls from the RT-PCR reads with MiXCR, one row per CDR3 protein. The table shows 65,000 to 80,000 distinct CDR3 sequences, with roughly 29% occurring only once. The sequenced material came from blood, either unsorted or a sorted T cell fraction (not recorded which). The source is a human donor who was either an allogeneic HSCT recipient or a stem cell or donor lymphocyte infusion donor (not recorded which). It is not recorded whose cells these are; they may come from a transplant donor.

This clonotype was counted a few times. This chain connects TRBV20-1 to TRBJ2-4, with 10 bases that match TRBD2. V dropped 0 bases and J dropped 0; count of bases not matched to a gene: 8. The CDR3 has 18 residues. Germline V gives CDR1 DFQATT, CDR2 SNEGSKA (reference sequence). The CDR3 nucleotides are TGCAGTGCTAGAGATCTAAGCGGGAGGGGATTAGCCAAAAACATTCAGTACTTC. It encodes CSARDLSGRGLAKNIQYF.

This chain links TRBV27 with TRBJ2-1; no definite D call. Germline-derived CDR1 and CDR2 are MNHEY and SMNVEV (reference sequence). Trimming removed 8 bases from V and 16 bases from J, with 21 bases in between. This CDR3 contains 12 residues. This CDR3 reads CASGLPSLILFF. The CDR3 DNA sequence: TGTGCCAGCGGATTGCCCTCGCTAATTCTTTTCTTC.

The CDR3 bases are TGTGCCAGCAGCCCCTTGACTAGCGGATACAATGAGCAGTTCTTC. This sequence encodes CASSPLTSGYNEQFF. The chain has TRBV12-3 or TRBV12-4 and TRBJ2-1, with 9 positions matching TRBD2. This CDR3 is built from 15 residues. V shed 6 bases, J shed 4 bases, and the junction held 7 bases outside the gene matches.

The rearrangement joins TRBV20-1 to TRBJ2-7, with D possibly matching TRBD2 (6 bases). This CDR3 contains 13 residues. CDR1 and CDR2 from the germline V gene are DFQATT and SNEGSKA (reference sequence). V lost 6 bases to trimming and J lost 2 bases, with 14 bases between them. The DNA of the CDR3 is TGCAGTGCAGAAAGGAGGGGAGCCTACGAGCAGTACTTC. It codes for CSAERRGAYEQYF.

This clonotype has at least ten counts. Relative to the germline gene, one junction end is altered; a read error may explain this. This chain links TRBV28 with TRBJ1-2; D remains unclear. The CDR3 has 12 residues. The germline gives CDR1 MDHEN, CDR2 SYDVKM. CDR3 in amino acids: CASHTVSYGYIF. The CDR3 coding sequence is TGTGCCAGCCACACAGTATCCTATGGCTACATCTTC.

This clonotype has more than one count but fewer than ten. The chain recombines TRBV2 with TRBJ2-3, with D possibly TRBD1 on 6 matching bases. The CDR3 is 15 residues long. Germline-derived CDR1 and CDR2 are SNHLY and FYNNEI. V was cut by 9 bases and J by 1 base, with 17 bases left in between. The DNA for the CDR3 is TGTGCCAGACCGGGACAACAAGGCGGCACAGATACGCAGTATTTT. It codes for CARPGQQGGTDTQYF.

This clonotype was seen many times. The V call is TRBV7-9, the J call TRBJ1-4, with D hard to call. Germline V gives CDR1 SEHNR, CDR2 FQNEAQ (reference sequence). Trimming took 5 bases from V and 3 from J, leaving 10 bases between them. The CDR3 sequence is 14 residues long. The CDR3, as DNA: TGTGCCAGCAGCCAACGCGAATCTAATGAAAAACTGTTTTTT. Its translation: CASSQRESNEKLFF.

The chain joins TRBV27 to TRBJ2-3, with D hard to call. The length of the CDR3 is 14 residues. The V end was cut by 2 bases, the J end by 0 bases, with 6 bases between. CDR1 and CDR2 from the germline V gene are MNHEY and SMNVEV (reference sequence). The CDR3 nucleotides read TGTGCCAGCAGTTTAGGCCCCAGCACAGATACGCAGTATTTT. Protein sequence: CASSLGPSTDTQYF.

This clonotype has a handful of counts. The V and J genes are TRBV2 and TRBJ2-7; D is uncertain. The V and J ends lost 2 bases and 1 base respectively, with 9 bases between them. CDR3 length: 14 residues. CDR1 and CDR2 from the germline V gene are SNHLY and FYNNEI. CDR3 region: CASSEIVLSYEQYF. CDR3 DNA: TGTGCCAGCAGTGAAATTGTTTTATCCTACGAGCAGTACTTC.

This chain links TRBV12-3 or TRBV12-4 with TRBJ2-7; D is perhaps TRBD1 or TRBD2 (5 bases each). This CDR3 region has 14 residues. The V gene lost 6 bases and the J gene lost 1 base, with 13 bases spanning the gap. CDR3 in DNA: TGTGCCAGCAGGGGACGGCTATCATCCTACGAGCAGTACTTC. Its translation is CASRGRLSSYEQYF.